Shown below are 3 T cell receptor beta chains from a single sample sequenced in a study of blood T cell repertoires in COVID-19. Sequenced by immunoSEQ multiplex PCR; TCRdb stores in-frame clones only, minus some. This table holds 120,000 to 150,000 clones, roughly 79% found once. The sequenced material came from peripheral blood. These receptors were obtained from a human donor with acute or convalescent COVID-19. The donor label of this sample is uncertain.

The chain links TRBV13 to TRBJ2-3; TRBD2 matches 7 bases. The CDR3 runs 19 residues. Germline loops: CDR1 PRHDT, CDR2 FYEKMQ (reference sequence). The junction had 12 bases not matched to a gene; V was cut back by 0 bases and J by 0 bases. The CDR3 DNA sequence: TGTGCCAGCAGCTTAGGAGGGCTAGCGGCCGAGACTAGCACAGATACGCAGTATTTT. Its translation: CASSLGGLAAETSTDTQYF.

The chain employs TRBV15 and TRBJ1-3; 8 nucleotides line up with TRBD1. Per the germline V gene, CDR1 is LNHNV and CDR2 is YYDKDF (reference sequence). This CDR3 contains 15 residues. V shed 3 bases, J shed 1 base, and the junction held 2 bases outside the gene matches. In nucleotides, the CDR3 is TGTGCCACCAGCAGGGACAGGGTTTCTGGAAACACCATATATTTT. Translation: CATSRDRVSGNTIYF.

This rearrangement joins TRBV5-1 to TRBJ1-6, with 8 positions matching TRBD1. This CDR3 region has 13 residues. Germline trimming cut 2 bases from V and 13 bases from J; bases unmatched to any gene: 5. CDR1 and CDR2 from the germline V gene are SGHRS and YFSETQ. CDR3 protein: CASSLGQGSPLHF. CDR3 coding DNA: TGCGCCAGCAGCTTAGGACAGGGCTCGCCCCTCCACTTT.